This T cell receptor (beta chain) was retrieved from a study of radiotherapy plus CTLA-4 blockade in lung cancer (dated by TCRdb to 2017 to 2018). Background for the entire study: Objective responses occurred in roughly 19% of enrolled patients, and 31% achieved disease control. Findings and caveats that apply to the study as a whole: After treatment with radiotherapy and ipilimumab, TCR clones that came from tumors expanded in the peripheral blood. Increased serum interferon-beta after radiation, together with early dynamic changes in blood T cell clones, were reported to be the strongest predictors of response.

As concerns this clone: The antigen it recognizes is unknown. Base qualities are not recorded, but no much larger clone differs from it by a single base.

The CDR3 has 14 amino acids, counting the end cysteine and phenylalanine. Only CDR3 DNA is held: 42 bases, read in frame from base 1. CDR1 and CDR2, looked up from the germline V gene, are SGHDT and YYEEEE. Deletion took 4 bases off V and 0 bases off J, with a span of 9 bases between the germline ends. Library construction relied on the immunoSEQ multiplex PCR assay. TCRdb took over this immuneACCESS table, retaining in-frame rearrangements with V and J assigned. Such tables are incomplete; in checked studies, under half of the missing clones stem from an unresolved V gene, and the remainder is unexplained. In this sample the table shows under 65,000 clones, about 85% of which occur a single time. The ten largest make up 7.5% to 9.5% of the sample. In this study, focal radiation therapy paired with CTLA-4 blockade (ipilimumab) was tested in patients who had chemo-refractory metastatic non-small-cell lung cancer.

The sequence came from a human donor with non-small cell lung cancer who had a complete response to radiotherapy plus ipilimumab. Specimen: peripheral blood, collected from a patient treated with radiotherapy plus ipilimumab. The chain uses TRBV5-6 and TRBJ2-3, with TRBD2 as a weak D call on 5 bases. CDR3 reads: CASSPWTSTDTQYF. At the DNA level, the sequence is TGTGCCAGCAGCCCGTGGACTAGCACAGATACGCAGTATTTT.